A selection of T cell receptor beta chains follows, all from one sample in a study of early T cells in non-severe SARS-CoV-2 infection. From the 5' RACE reads, TCRdb called clonotypes with MiXCR, one entry per CDR3 protein. The table has 60,000 or so distinct CDR3 sequences, just under 9% seen once. Sequencing was done on a sample of whole blood. The receptor set was obtained from an adult who was a healthcare worker with PCR-confirmed SARS-CoV-2 infection or an uninfected control (not recorded which). The CDR3 runs from the conserved cysteine through the conserved F or W. Fields, in order: J gene, D gene, CDR3 length, clone size, V gene, CDR3 protein, CDR3 DNA. The D gene is left open where the match is weak. A row's size may be missing; if present it is once, few, many or a size class.

j_gene: TRBJ1-1; d_gene: .; len: 16; abundance: many; v_gene: TRBV6-2/TRBV6-3; CDR3aa: CASSFEEKIRNTEAFF; CDR3nt: TGTGCCAGCAGTTTTGAGGAGAAGATTCGGAACACTGAAGCTTTCTTT
j_gene: TRBJ2-3; d_gene: .; len: 12; abundance: many; v_gene: TRBV7-9; CDR3aa: CASAGAMDTQYF; CDR3nt: TGTGCCAGCGCCGGTGCGATGGATACGCAGTATTTT
j_gene: TRBJ2-1; d_gene: .; len: 15; abundance: many; v_gene: TRBV5-1; CDR3aa: CASSTQGNVYNEQFF; CDR3nt: TGCGCCAGCAGCACCCAGGGGAATGTTTACAATGAGCAGTTCTTC
j_gene: TRBJ2-7; d_gene: TRBD2; len: 12; abundance: .; v_gene: TRBV29-1; CDR3aa: CSVIAGVEEQYF; CDR3nt: TGCAGCGTTATAGCGGGAGTTGAGGAGCAGTACTTC
j_gene: TRBJ2-2; d_gene: .; len: 12; abundance: many; v_gene: TRBV29-1; CDR3aa: CSVQQGNGELFF; CDR3nt: TGCAGCGTTCAACAGGGAAACGGGGAGCTGTTTTTT
j_gene: TRBJ2-7; d_gene: .; len: 14; abundance: many; v_gene: TRBV5-1; CDR3aa: CASSLEHRSYEQYF; CDR3nt: TGCGCCAGCAGCTTGGAACACCGATCCTACGAGCAGTACTTC
j_gene: TRBJ2-2; d_gene: .; len: 16; abundance: .; v_gene: TRBV4-2; CDR3aa: CASSQVPTAMPGELFF; CDR3nt: TGTGCCAGCAGCCAAGTACCGACGGCGATGCCCGGGGAGCTGTTTTTT
j_gene: TRBJ1-5; d_gene: .; len: 13; abundance: many; v_gene: TRBV11-2; CDR3aa: CASSRHSNQPQHF; CDR3nt: TGTGCCAGCAGCCGCCATAGCAATCAGCCCCAGCATTTT
j_gene: TRBJ1-1; d_gene: .; len: 16; abundance: .; v_gene: TRBV6-5; CDR3aa: CASSSHSLDRNTEAFF; CDR3nt: TGTGCCAGCAGTTCCCATTCCTTGGACAGGAACACTGAAGCTTTCTTT
j_gene: TRBJ1-2; d_gene: TRBD1; len: 12; abundance: many; v_gene: TRBV28; CDR3aa: CASSLTHRDSRF; CDR3nt: TGTGCCAGCAGCCTGACCCACCGGGACAGTCGCTTC
j_gene: TRBJ2-7; d_gene: TRBD2; len: 16; abundance: few; v_gene: TRBV5-6; CDR3aa: CASSLVTSGSPYEQYF; CDR3nt: TGTGCCAGCAGCTTGGTGACTAGCGGGAGTCCCTACGAGCAGTACTTC
j_gene: TRBJ2-5; d_gene: TRBD2; len: 18; abundance: many; v_gene: TRBV5-1; CDR3aa: CASSGGLAGRRPGETQYF; CDR3nt: TGCGCCAGCAGCGGAGGACTAGCGGGACGCCGTCCTGGGGAGACCCAGTACTTC
j_gene: TRBJ2-2; d_gene: .; len: 16; abundance: many; v_gene: TRBV7-2; CDR3aa: CASSYRDWRRGGELFF; CDR3nt: TGTGCCAGCAGCTATCGGGACTGGCGGAGGGGCGGGGAGCTGTTTTTT
j_gene: TRBJ2-2; d_gene: .; len: 14; abundance: .; v_gene: TRBV19; CDR3aa: CASSLGVGTGELFF; CDR3nt: TGTGCCAGTAGTTTGGGGGTTGGCACCGGGGAGCTGTTTTTT
j_gene: TRBJ1-5; d_gene: .; len: 13; abundance: .; v_gene: TRBV7-2; CDR3aa: CASSPQNWEPQHF; CDR3nt: TGTGCCAGCAGCCCTCAAAATTGGGAGCCCCAGCATTTT
j_gene: TRBJ2-5; d_gene: .; len: 14; abundance: .; v_gene: TRBV28; CDR3aa: CASSFSGRQETQYF; CDR3nt: TGTGCCAGCAGTTTCTCAGGTCGCCAAGAGACCCAGTACTTC
j_gene: TRBJ2-7; d_gene: .; len: 14; abundance: .; v_gene: TRBV16; CDR3aa: CASSQGVQGNEQYF; CDR3nt: TGTGCCAGCAGCCAAGGAGTCCAGGGGAACGAGCAGTACTTC
j_gene: TRBJ2-1; d_gene: .; len: 12; abundance: .; v_gene: TRBV6-2/TRBV6-3; CDR3aa: CASSYSIHEQFF; CDR3nt: TGTGCCAGCAGTTACTCCATCCATGAGCAGTTCTTC
j_gene: TRBJ2-7; d_gene: TRBD1; len: 14; abundance: few; v_gene: TRBV9; CDR3aa: CASSVETGGAEQYF; CDR3nt: TGTGCCAGCAGCGTAGAGACAGGGGGCGCCGAGCAGTACTTC
j_gene: TRBJ2-3; d_gene: .; len: 12; abundance: many; v_gene: TRBV27; CDR3aa: CASSLSSGTQYF; CDR3nt: TGTGCCAGCAGTTTATCCAGCGGTACGCAGTATTTT
j_gene: TRBJ2-7; d_gene: .; len: 13; abundance: .; v_gene: TRBV11-2; CDR3aa: CASSSVTRREQYF; CDR3nt: TGTGCCAGCAGCTCAGTGACGAGGCGGGAGCAGTACTTC
j_gene: TRBJ2-5; d_gene: TRBD1; len: 16; abundance: many; v_gene: TRBV3-1; CDR3aa: CASSQQWTGGQETQYF; CDR3nt: TGTGCCAGCAGCCAACAATGGACAGGGGGCCAAGAGACCCAGTACTTC
j_gene: TRBJ2-7; d_gene: TRBD2; len: 15; abundance: many; v_gene: TRBV12-3/TRBV12-4; CDR3aa: CASSPQPGGNYEQYF; CDR3nt: TGTGCCAGCAGTCCCCAGCCGGGGGGTAACTACGAGCAGTACTTC
j_gene: TRBJ2-7; d_gene: .; len: 13; abundance: medium-sized; v_gene: TRBV28; CDR3aa: CASSPPTRAQLNF; CDR3nt: TGTGCCAGCAGTCCACCCACCAGGGCCCAATTGAACTTC
j_gene: TRBJ2-1; d_gene: .; len: 12; abundance: .; v_gene: TRBV7-8; CDR3aa: CASSLDRVQQFF; CDR3nt: TGTGCCAGCAGCTTAGACCGGGTCCAGCAGTTCTTC
j_gene: TRBJ2-4; d_gene: .; len: 13; abundance: many; v_gene: TRBV3-1; CDR3aa: CASSQVRGNIQYF; CDR3nt: TGTGCCAGCAGCCAAGTCAGAGGAAACATTCAGTACTTC
j_gene: TRBJ1-3; d_gene: .; len: 14; abundance: .; v_gene: TRBV19; CDR3aa: CASSPGGRGNTIYF; CDR3nt: TGTGCCAGTAGTCCCGGCGGGCGAGGAAACACCATATATTTT
j_gene: TRBJ2-4; d_gene: TRBD2; len: 15; abundance: many; v_gene: TRBV13; CDR3aa: CASTGLAAAKNIQYF; CDR3nt: TGTGCCAGCACGGGACTAGCGGCAGCCAAAAACATTCAGTACTTC
j_gene: TRBJ2-7; d_gene: .; len: 14; abundance: many; v_gene: TRBV7-2; CDR3aa: CASSLAGISYEQYF; CDR3nt: TGTGCCAGCAGCTTAGCGGGCATATCGTACGAGCAGTACTTC
j_gene: TRBJ1-4; d_gene: .; len: 14; abundance: many; v_gene: TRBV29-1; CDR3aa: CSATTGTGNEKLFF; CDR3nt: TGCAGCGCTACAACGGGAACGGGTAATGAAAAACTGTTTTTT
j_gene: TRBJ2-7; d_gene: .; len: 11; abundance: few; v_gene: TRBV12-3/TRBV12-4; CDR3aa: CASSLHYEQYF; CDR3nt: TGTGCCAGCAGTTTGCACTACGAGCAGTACTTC
j_gene: TRBJ2-1; d_gene: TRBD1; len: 15; abundance: few; v_gene: TRBV28; CDR3aa: CASSVITGQYNEQFF; CDR3nt: TGTGCCAGCAGTGTCATAACGGGACAGTACAATGAGCAGTTCTTC
j_gene: TRBJ2-7; d_gene: .; len: 12; abundance: many; v_gene: TRBV28; CDR3aa: CASSLSGYEQYF; CDR3nt: TGTGCCAGCAGCCTTAGCGGTTACGAGCAGTACTTC
j_gene: TRBJ2-7; d_gene: .; len: 16; abundance: many; v_gene: TRBV28; CDR3aa: CASSPHDRPSSYEQYF; CDR3nt: TGTGCCAGCAGTCCCCACGACAGGCCCAGCTCCTACGAGCAGTACTTC
j_gene: TRBJ1-5; d_gene: TRBD1; len: 16; abundance: many; v_gene: TRBV12-3/TRBV12-4; CDR3aa: CASSFSAGGSNQPQHF; CDR3nt: TGTGCCAGCAGTTTTTCGGCAGGGGGAAGCAATCAGCCCCAGCATTTT